The rows below give T cell receptor beta chains drawn from one sample of a study of shared clonotypes between healthy human individuals. The repertoire was sequenced with immunoSEQ multiplex PCR; TCRdb's copy has only in-frame clones and lacks some. This table has about 480,000 clones, roughly 79% appearing once. The sample consisted of PBMCs. Every receptor here comes from a woman aged 40 to 50 in good health. Some clones in this sample may be carry-over from other donors' samples. Both conserved end residues are part of each CDR3. The D gene is left open where the match is weak. Only part of the rows carry a size: once, few, many, or a class if the clone is expanded.

cdr3_nt: TGTGCCAGTAGTATAGATCTGGGTGCGTGGGAGCAGTTCTTC
cdr3_aa: CASSIDLGAWEQFF
clone_size: .
d_call: .
v_call: TRBV19
j_call: TRBJ2-1

cdr3_nt: TGCGCCAGCAACTTGGCCACAGGGGCCACCGGGGAGCTGTTTTTT
cdr3_aa: CASNLATGATGELFF
clone_size: .
d_call: TRBD1
v_call: TRBV5-1
j_call: TRBJ2-2

cdr3_nt: TGTGCCAGCAGTTACTCGGCGGGGGGGCGGAACGGGGAGCTGTTTTTT
cdr3_aa: CASSYSAGGRNGELFF
clone_size: .
d_call: TRBD2
v_call: TRBV6-6
j_call: TRBJ2-2

cdr3_nt: TGTGCCAGCTCCAGGGTCCAAGAGACCCAGTACTTC
cdr3_aa: CASSRVQETQYF
clone_size: .
d_call: .
v_call: TRBV18
j_call: TRBJ2-5

cdr3_nt: TGCGCCAGCAGCTTGGTTCGGGGTGCCACCGGGGAGCTGTTTTTT
cdr3_aa: CASSLVRGATGELFF
clone_size: once
d_call: .
v_call: TRBV5-1
j_call: TRBJ2-2

cdr3_nt: TGTGCCAGCAGCATCAGACTAGCGGGAGGCAAGAAGGTCCGGGAGACCCAGTACTTC
cdr3_aa: CASSIRLAGGKKVRETQYF
clone_size: .
d_call: .
v_call: TRBV21-1
j_call: TRBJ2-5

cdr3_nt: TGCGCCAGCAGCTGGGGGGACAGGGGGCACGAGCAGTACTTC
cdr3_aa: CASSWGDRGHEQYF
clone_size: .
d_call: TRBD1
v_call: TRBV5-1
j_call: TRBJ2-7

cdr3_nt: TGTGCCAGCAGCGTCGCCCTGGGACCAACAGATACGCAGTATTTT
cdr3_aa: CASSVALGPTDTQYF
clone_size: .
d_call: .
v_call: TRBV9
j_call: TRBJ2-3

cdr3_nt: TGTGCCAGCAGCCTTCGGGCATCCTACGAGCAGTACTTC
cdr3_aa: CASSLRASYEQYF
clone_size: .
d_call: .
v_call: TRBV5-6
j_call: TRBJ2-7

cdr3_nt: TGTGCCAGCAGGATAAGGGGTACGGAGACCCAGTACTTC
cdr3_aa: CASRIRGTETQYF
clone_size: .
d_call: .
v_call: TRBV7-9
j_call: TRBJ2-5

cdr3_nt: TGCGCCAGCAGCCTGTCCCGGGAAGAAGGAGAGACCCAGTACTTC
cdr3_aa: CASSLSREEGETQYF
clone_size: few
d_call: .
v_call: TRBV5-1
j_call: TRBJ2-5

cdr3_nt: TGCGCCAGCAGCTTGAGAGACGGCACTGAAGCTTTCTTT
cdr3_aa: CASSLRDGTEAFF
clone_size: .
d_call: .
v_call: TRBV5-1
j_call: TRBJ1-1

cdr3_nt: TGTGCCAGTAGTATAGATCGCCGGGGACGTGGGCCGAACGTTGGAAACACCATATATTTT
cdr3_aa: CASSIDRRGRGPNVGNTIYF
clone_size: .
d_call: .
v_call: TRBV19
j_call: TRBJ1-3

cdr3_nt: TGTGCCAGCAGCGCCAGCCCGAGCCCTAGCACAGATACGCAGTATTTT
cdr3_aa: CASSASPSPSTDTQYF
clone_size: .
d_call: .
v_call: TRBV5-4
j_call: TRBJ2-3

cdr3_nt: TGTGCCAGCAGTTACTCGATCAGGGCGGGACAAGAGACCCAGTACTTC
cdr3_aa: CASSYSIRAGQETQYF
clone_size: .
d_call: .
v_call: TRBV6-5
j_call: TRBJ2-5

cdr3_nt: TGTGCGAGCGGCGAGCGGGCTGTCTACGAGCAGTACTTC
cdr3_aa: CASGERAVYEQYF
clone_size: .
d_call: .
v_call: TRBV2
j_call: TRBJ2-7

cdr3_nt: TGTGCCAGCAGTTTATCCGTGGGAAACACCATATATTTT
cdr3_aa: CASSLSVGNTIYF
clone_size: .
d_call: .
v_call: TRBV27
j_call: TRBJ1-3

cdr3_nt: TGTGCCTGGAGTGGGAAGACAGTGTTGGGCTATGGCTACACCTTC
cdr3_aa: CAWSGKTVLGYGYTF
clone_size: .
d_call: .
v_call: TRBV30
j_call: TRBJ1-2

cdr3_nt: TGTGCCACCAGCAGAGATCGGTCGACCTACAATGAGCAGTTCTTC
cdr3_aa: CATSRDRSTYNEQFF
clone_size: .
d_call: .
v_call: TRBV15
j_call: TRBJ2-1

cdr3_nt: TGTGCCAGCAGCTTGCGAACCGTACTCACAGATACGCAGTATTTT
cdr3_aa: CASSLRTVLTDTQYF
clone_size: .
d_call: .
v_call: TRBV5-5
j_call: TRBJ2-3

cdr3_nt: TGTGCCAGCAGTAGCGGGACAGGCTGGGGGCTAGCGGGAAACTACAATGAGCAGTTCTTC
cdr3_aa: CASSSGTGWGLAGNYNEQFF
clone_size: .
d_call: .
v_call: TRBV28
j_call: TRBJ2-1

cdr3_nt: TGTGCCAGCAGCGTAGAGACAGGGTCCTACGAGCAGTACTTC
cdr3_aa: CASSVETGSYEQYF
clone_size: .
d_call: TRBD1
v_call: TRBV9
j_call: TRBJ2-7

cdr3_nt: TGCGCCAGCAGCCGGGACAGCGGGGGTGCCTACGAGCAGTACTTC
cdr3_aa: CASSRDSGGAYEQYF
clone_size: .
d_call: .
v_call: TRBV4-1
j_call: TRBJ2-7

cdr3_nt: TGTGCCACCCGACAGGGGGGTGGCTACACCTTC
cdr3_aa: CATRQGGGYTF
clone_size: .
d_call: TRBD1
v_call: TRBV7-2
j_call: TRBJ1-2

cdr3_nt: TGCAGCGTTGATATGACACCGGGGGGATATGGGGAGCAGTACTTC
cdr3_aa: CSVDMTPGGYGEQYF
clone_size: .
d_call: TRBD2
v_call: TRBV29-1
j_call: TRBJ2-7

cdr3_nt: TGTGCCAGCAGCTATCTTGGACAGGGCCCTTACGAGCAGTACTTC
cdr3_aa: CASSYLGQGPYEQYF
clone_size: few
d_call: TRBD1
v_call: TRBV6-1
j_call: TRBJ2-7

cdr3_nt: TGTGCCTGCCTAGCGGGGCGCCAAGCCTACGAGCAGTACTTC
cdr3_aa: CACLAGRQAYEQYF
clone_size: .
d_call: TRBD2
v_call: TRBV30
j_call: TRBJ2-7

cdr3_nt: TGTGCCAGCAGTGAAGGTGGATACACCATATATTTT
cdr3_aa: CASSEGGYTIYF
clone_size: .
d_call: .
v_call: TRBV2
j_call: TRBJ1-3

cdr3_nt: TGTGCCTGGAGTGTGCAGGGATCCACTGAAGCTTTCTTT
cdr3_aa: CAWSVQGSTEAFF
clone_size: .
d_call: .
v_call: TRBV30
j_call: TRBJ1-1

cdr3_nt: TGCGCCTCCAGGAAGGGGGCGGGGGACATTCAGTACTTC
cdr3_aa: CASRKGAGDIQYF
clone_size: once
d_call: .
v_call: TRBV5-1
j_call: TRBJ2-4

cdr3_nt: TGTGCCAGCAGCGCAGGGGTTGGGGGGAGCACAGATACGCAGTATTTT
cdr3_aa: CASSAGVGGSTDTQYF
clone_size: .
d_call: .
v_call: TRBV5-4
j_call: TRBJ2-3

cdr3_nt: TGTGCCAGCAGCTTATCCCGGACGGGTAACTATGGCTACACCTTC
cdr3_aa: CASSLSRTGNYGYTF
clone_size: .
d_call: .
v_call: TRBV7-2
j_call: TRBJ1-2

cdr3_nt: TGTGCCAGTTCCCAACTTAAAATGAACACTGAAGCTTTCTTT
cdr3_aa: CASSQLKMNTEAFF
clone_size: .
d_call: .
v_call: TRBV19
j_call: TRBJ1-1